A selection of T cell receptor beta chains follows, all from one sample in a study of human T cells and chemical hapten exposure. TCRdb itself ran the RACE reads through MiXCR, one entry per CDR3 protein. Among 70,000 to 80,000 distinct CDR3 sequences listed, around 30% were seen once. The sequencing here drew on whole blood, taken in connection with sensitization to the hapten diphenylcyclopropenone (DPC). The origin of the receptors is a man aged 40-55 years with alopecia areata. Some clones in this sample may be carry-over from other donors' samples. Each CDR3 is given with its conserved first and last residue. D genes are given only for firm matches. The size of a clone is reported for some rows only, either as once, few or many, or as a class for expanded clones.

d_gene	v_gene	j_gene	abundance	CDR3aa	CDR3nt
.	TRBV24-1	TRBJ2-5	few	CATSDFGETQYF	TGTGCCACCAGTGATTTTGGAGAGACCCAGTACTTC
.	TRBV5-1	TRBJ2-5	many	CASSPDRPQETQYF	TGCGCCAGCAGCCCTGACAGACCCCAAGAGACCCAGTACTTC
TRBD2	TRBV24-1	TRBJ2-3	.	CASPWASGSADTQYF	TGTGCCTCCCCGTGGGCTAGCGGGAGTGCAGATACGCAGTATTTT
.	TRBV4-2	TRBJ2-1	.	CASSQAELYNEQFF	TGTGCCAGCAGCCAAGCCGAACTCTACAATGAGCAGTTCTTC
TRBD2	TRBV20-1	TRBJ2-3	.	CSARKVAGTDTQYF	TGCAGTGCTAGGAAGGTAGCGGGAACGGATACGCAGTATTTT
.	TRBV10-3	TRBJ2-7	.	CAISPDGRSYEQYF	TGTGCCATCAGCCCGGACGGGCGCTCCTACGAGCAGTACTTC
.	TRBV5-1	TRBJ2-7	few	CASSLAPDGYEQYF	TGCGCCAGCAGCTTGGCCCCGGACGGCTACGAGCAGTACTTC
TRBD1	TRBV27	TRBJ1-4	few	CARPTGGNEKLFF	TGTGCCCGCCCGACAGGGGGTAATGAAAAACTGTTTTTT
.	TRBV6-1	TRBJ2-3	.	CASTSGTKPDTQYF	TGTGCCAGCACCTCCGGGACGAAGCCAGATACGCAGTATTTT
.	TRBV7-2	TRBJ1-2	few	CASSQRQNNYGYTF	TGTGCCAGCAGCCAACGACAGAATAACTATGGCTACACCTTC
TRBD1	TRBV19	TRBJ1-5	few	CASSILGQGMGNQPQHF	TGTGCCAGTAGTATCCTCGGACAGGGGATGGGCAATCAGCCCCAGCATTTT
.	TRBV6-2/TRBV6-3	TRBJ1-2	.	CASSYTGVDGYTF	TGTGCCAGCAGTTACACCGGGGTCGATGGCTACACCTTC
TRBD1	TRBV7-3	TRBJ2-2	few	CASIPPGQKSDGELFF	TGTGCCAGCATTCCACCGGGACAGAAGAGCGACGGGGAGCTGTTTTTT